The rows below give T cell receptor beta chains drawn from one sample of a study of T cell repertoires in cytomegalovirus infection. TCRdb reanalysed the reads using MiXCR and keeps one entry per CDR3 protein. Of 200,000 to 250,000 distinct CDR3 sequences listed, around 35% are singletons. These receptors' antigens are unknown. The material was CD8+ T cells from cultured PBMCs, obtained from culture after CMV antigen stimulation. These receptors all stem from a human donor in good health (CMV status not recorded). Some clones in this sample may be carry-over from other donors' samples. CDR3s include the opening cysteine and the closing phenylalanine or tryptophan. D genes are given only for firm matches. Only part of the rows carry a size: once, few, many, or a class if the clone is expanded.

NA	TRBV28	TRBJ2-7	NA	CASSPLRALEQYF	TGTGCCAGCAGTCCCTTGAGAGCGCTCGAGCAGTACTTC
TRBD1	TRBV27	TRBJ1-3	few	CASSLAPGTGGVHTIYF	TGTGCCAGCAGTTTGGCGCCGGGGACAGGGGGAGTGCACACCATATATTTT
NA	TRBV7-8	TRBJ1-1	many	CASSSRARAFLMGTEAFF	TGTGCCAGCAGCTCAAGAGCCCGGGCTTTCCTCATGGGGACTGAAGCTTTCTTT
NA	TRBV7-9	TRBJ2-3	NA	CASSSPPRGASTGGDTQYF	TGTGCCAGCAGCTCCCCCCCCCGGGGGGCCTCTACGGGTGGAGATACGCAGTATTTT
TRBD1	TRBV20-1	TRBJ1-5	many	CSARPGQGGYDNQPQHF	TGCAGTGCTAGACCGGGACAGGGAGGATATGACAATCAGCCCCAGCATTTT
NA	TRBV2	TRBJ2-7	few	CASSEGEGAPLYEQYF	TGTGCCAGCAGTGAAGGGGAGGGGGCCCCTTTATACGAGCAGTACTTC
NA	TRBV6-1	TRBJ1-5	NA	CASSPSGWVSNQPQHF	TGTGCCAGCAGCCCCAGCGGATGGGTCAGCAATCAGCCCCAGCATTTT
TRBD1	TRBV19	TRBJ1-4	NA	CASSSRDRAISTNEKLFF	TGTGCCAGTAGCTCCCGGGACAGAGCTATTTCAACTAATGAAAAACTGTTTTTT
NA	TRBV27	TRBJ1-2	NA	CASSLTQTGGLEEGGYTF	TGTGCCAGCAGTTTAACCCAGACCGGGGGTTTAGAAGAGGGTGGCTACACCTTC
NA	TRBV27	TRBJ2-3	NA	CASSFGPTDTQYF	TGTGCCAGCAGTTTTGGGCCCACAGATACGCAGTATTTT
NA	TRBV7-3	TRBJ1-1	few	CASSLRGDSLNTEAFF	TGTGCCAGCAGCTTAAGAGGTGACAGCCTGAACACTGAAGCTTTCTTT
TRBD1	TRBV7-2	TRBJ2-3	many	CASSRTGLQGTDTQYF	TGTGCCAGCAGCCGGACAGGGCTCCAGGGAACAGATACGCAGTATTTT
TRBD1	TRBV7-8	TRBJ2-7	NA	CASSLGIGTGIYEQYF	TGTGCCAGCAGCTTAGGTATCGGGACAGGGATATACGAGCAGTACTTC
NA	TRBV11-1	TRBJ2-2	NA	CASLQGNTGELFF	TGTGCCAGCCTACAGGGAAATACCGGGGAGCTGTTTTTT
TRBD2	TRBV2	TRBJ2-1	NA	CASSESVLLAVVYNELFF	TGTGCCAGCAGTGAATCTGTTCTACTAGCGGTCGTTTACAATGAGTTGTTCTTC